This T cell receptor (beta chain) is from a study of blood T cell repertoires in COVID-19. Generated by immunoSEQ multiplex PCR, the TCRdb table keeps only in-frame clones and is missing some. The sample carries roughly 280,000 clones, around 89% recorded once. Sequencing was done on a sample of PBMCs or T cells enriched from blood (not recorded which). The origin of this receptor is a woman in her late teens or twenties who had recovered from COVID-19.

The CDR3 region has the DNA TGTGCCAGCAGCTCCGGGACAGGGTTTAGGAACACCGGGGAGCTGTTTTTT. Amino acids: CASSSGTGFRNTGELFF. This rearrangement joins TRBV27 to TRBJ2-2; TRBD1 matches at 9 bases. CDR3 length equals 17 residues. Losses at the gene ends were 6 bases for V and 1 base for J; bases not matched to a gene: 9. Germline V gene lookup returns CDR1 MNHEY and CDR2 SMNVEV (reference sequence).